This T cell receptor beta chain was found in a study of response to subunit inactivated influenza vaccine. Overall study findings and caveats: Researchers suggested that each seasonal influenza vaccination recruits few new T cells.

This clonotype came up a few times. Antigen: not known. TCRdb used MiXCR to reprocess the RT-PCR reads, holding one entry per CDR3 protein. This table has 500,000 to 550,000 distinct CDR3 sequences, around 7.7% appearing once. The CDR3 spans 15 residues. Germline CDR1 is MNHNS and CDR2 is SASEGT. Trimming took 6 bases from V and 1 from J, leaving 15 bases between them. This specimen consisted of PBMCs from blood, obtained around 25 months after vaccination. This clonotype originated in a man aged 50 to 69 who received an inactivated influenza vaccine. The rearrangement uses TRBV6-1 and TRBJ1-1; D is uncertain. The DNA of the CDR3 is TGTGCCAGCAGACCCCTTAGGACGGGGAACACTGAAGCTTTCTTT. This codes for CASRPLRTGNTEAFF.